Listed here are 8 T cell receptor beta chains from one sample, sequenced in a study of technical replicates of blood from several donors. TCRdb's copy holds only in-frame clones and misses some; the assay was immunoSEQ multiplex PCR. Of about 84,000 clones detected, 95% to 98% appear once; the ten largest clones hold approximately 0.15%. The sequenced sample was T cells isolated from PBMCs. The receptors were gathered from a human donor in good health.

The J gene is TRBJ2-1, the V gene TRBV5-1, with TRBD2 identical over 11 bases. The V gene end was trimmed by 0 bases and the J gene end by 0 bases; junction bases not matched to a gene: 5. The CDR3 sequence is 18 residues long. Germline-derived CDR1 and CDR2 are SGHRS and YFSETQ. CDR3: CASSLAPGLAGSYNEQFF. The CDR3 DNA follows: TGCGCCAGCAGCTTGGCACCCGGACTAGCGGGCTCCTACAATGAGCAGTTCTTC.

This clone was recorded once. This sequence joins TRBV5-5 and TRBJ2-7; no definite D call. From germline, CDR1 is SGHKS and CDR2 YYEKEE (reference sequence). V was shortened by 1 base and J by 3 bases, with 8 bases between the two germline ends. CDR3 length: 13 residues. In DNA, the CDR3 is TGTGCCAGCAGCTTGTGGGCAGGCTACGAGCAGTACTTC. As protein: CASSLWAGYEQYF.

The V gene is TRBV15, the J gene TRBJ1-5; D is undetermined. Deletions cut 3 bases from V and 0 bases from J, with 9 bases between. The CDR3 runs to 15 residues. Germline V gives CDR1 LNHNV, CDR2 YYDKDF (reference sequence). The CDR3 sequence is CATSRRIISNQPQHF. The CDR3, as DNA: TGTGCCACCAGCAGGCGGATAATTAGCAATCAGCCCCAGCATTTT.

The gene calls are TRBV6-6 and TRBJ1-2; D might be TRBD1 (6 bases). The germline V gene has CDR1 MNHNY and CDR2 SVGAGI (reference sequence). The CDR3 has 15 residues. Trimming shortened V by 7 bases and J by 8 bases, and 23 bases separated the two germline ends. The CDR3 sequence: CASTLTTSQGQGYTF. DNA of the CDR3: TGTGCCAGCACCCTTACAACGTCACAGGGCCAGGGCTACACCTTC.

The rearrangement uses TRBV7-9 and TRBJ1-2; no clear D gene. The CDR3 is 15 amino acids. Looked up from germline, CDR1 is SEHNR and CDR2 is FQNEAQ (reference sequence). V lost 4 bases and J lost 7, with 19 bases in between. DNA of the CDR3: TGTGCCAGCAGCTCGGGCAGCCAGGCGGGATCTGGCTACACCTTC. It yields the protein CASSSGSQAGSGYTF.

The V gene is TRBV29-1, the J gene TRBJ1-6, with 8 bases that match TRBD1. The CDR3 loop spans 16 amino acids. Germline assignment: CDR1 SQVTM and CDR2 ANQGSEA. The CDR3, as DNA: TGCGGCACCTCATCCCCCGGACAGGGCGGGGATTCACCCCTCCACTTT. Its protein product is CGTSSPGQGGDSPLHF.

This chain links TRBV5-1 with TRBJ2-3, with 8 bases matching TRBD1. Germline CDR1 reads SGHRS; CDR2 reads YFSETQ. CDR3 size: 16 residues. Trimming at V came to 0 bases and at J to 0 bases, leaving 3 bases not matched to a gene. CDR3 coding DNA: TGCGCCAGCAGCTTGGATGGACAGGGCAGCACAGATACGCAGTATTTT. Its translation is CASSLDGQGSTDTQYF. The complete variable domain, with remaining parts taken from reference TRBV5-1 and TRBJ2-3, reads KAGVTQTPRYLIKTRGQQVTLSCSPISGHRSVSWYQQTPGQGLQFLFEYFSETQRNKGNFPGRFSGRQFSNSRSEMNVSTLELGDSALYLCASSLDGQGSTDTQYFGPGTRLTVL.

The rearrangement joins TRBV5-6 to TRBJ2-3; D is possibly TRBD1 (11 bases). The germline V gene encodes CDR1 SGHDT and CDR2 YYEEEE. The CDR3 sequence is 19 residues long. V was trimmed by 4 bases and J by 10 bases, leaving 34 bases between them. This CDR3 reads CASSPSRDRGRLAGVAQYF. CDR3 bases: TGTGCCAGCAGCCCGTCCCGGGACAGGGGGAGGCTAGCGGGAGTTGCGCAGTATTTT.